This entry lists 13 T cell receptor beta chains sequenced from one sample in a study of cytomegalovirus exposure and HLA in healthy donors (dated by TCRdb to 2015 to 2018). The library relied on the immunoSEQ multiplex PCR assay. The multiplex PCR relied on a mix of 60 forward primers for TCR Vbeta segments and 13 reverse primers for TCR Jbeta segments. The table was pulled from immuneACCESS by TCRdb, which kept in-frame rearrangements only. Such tables lose some clones; where checked, under half of the loss comes from unresolved V genes, and the rest has no known cause. The sample data list about 120,000 clones, and more than 65% of these were observed just once. Approximately 3.7% of the sample lies in the top ten. Sequenced input: PBMCs. These TCRs come from a human donor in good health.

The genes are TRBV27 and TRBJ2-5; TRBD2 is a possible D gene (6 bases). The V gene lost 6 bases and the J gene lost 5 bases, with 19 bases spanning the gap. Germline CDR1 MNHEY, CDR2 SMNVEV (reference sequence). The CDR3 length is 15 residues. DNA for the CDR3: TGTGCCAGCAGCCCGCTCAGGAGGGGAGAGGAGACCCAGTACTTC. This codes for CASSPLRRGEETQYF.

The chain combines TRBV7-9 with TRBJ2-3, with 10 positions matching TRBD1. V lost 6 bases and J lost 5; bases outside the gene matches: 14. CDR1 and CDR2 from the germline V gene are SEHNR and FQNEAQ (reference sequence). The length of the CDR3 is 17 residues. The CDR3 sequence is CASSYPLTGGAVDTQYF. As DNA, the CDR3 is TGTGCCAGCAGTTACCCACTGACAGGGGGCGCGGTAGATACGCAGTATTTT.

The chain joins TRBV28 to TRBJ2-1; 7 bases match TRBD1. The V gene end was trimmed by 5 bases and the J gene end by 4 bases; junction bases not matched to a gene: 8. Germline assignment: CDR1 MDHEN and CDR2 SYDVKM. The CDR3 totals 15 residues. This chain's CDR3 is CASSTVDRAYNEQFF. The CDR3 coding sequence is TGTGCCAGCAGTACCGTCGACAGGGCTTACAATGAGCAGTTCTTC.

The chain couples TRBV7-9 to TRBJ1-1; 11 bases align to TRBD1. V shed 0 bases, J shed 4 bases, and the junction held 1 base outside the gene matches. The germline V gene encodes CDR1 SEHNR and CDR2 FQNEAQ (reference sequence). The CDR3 runs 15 residues. The chain's CDR3 is CASSLAGTGGTEAFF. The CDR3 DNA follows: TGTGCCAGCAGCTTAGCCGGGACAGGGGGCACTGAAGCTTTCTTT.

The genes are TRBV7-6 and TRBJ2-7; 10 bases map to TRBD1. Germline V gene lookup returns CDR1 SGHVS and CDR2 FNYEAQ. The CDR3 is 14 amino acids. V lost 3 bases, J lost 7 bases, and 6 bases stayed unmatched. As DNA, the CDR3 is TGTGCCAGCAGCTTCGGGACAGGGGCTAGAGAGCAGTACTTC. Translation gives CASSFGTGAREQYF. The whole variable domain, filled in from reference TRBV7-6 and TRBJ2-7, reads GAGVSQSPRYKVTKRGQDVALRCDPISGHVSLYWYRQALGQGPEFLTYFNYEAQQDKSGLPNDRFSAERPEGSISTLTIQRTEQRDSAMYRCASSFGTGAREQYFGPGTRLTVT.

The chain is built from TRBV18 and TRBJ1-4; TRBD1 aligns across 8 bases. The germline V gene has CDR1 KGHSH and CDR2 LQKENI. This CDR3 spans 16 amino acids. Trimming removed 6 bases from V and 3 bases from J; junction bases left unmatched: 9. CDR3 sequence reads: CASSSQPGQANEKLFF. DNA for the CDR3: TGTGCCAGCTCCTCTCAACCGGGACAGGCTAATGAAAAACTGTTTTTT.

The V gene is TRBV28, the J gene TRBJ2-7, with a tentative D call TRBD1 (6 bases). CDR3 length equals 14 residues. V was trimmed by 4 bases and J by 4 bases, leaving 14 bases between them. CDR1 and CDR2 from the germline V gene are MDHEN and SYDVKM. The CDR3 spells CASSWIQGSYEQYF. The DNA of the CDR3 is TGTGCCAGCAGTTGGATACAGGGTTCGTACGAGCAGTACTTC.

The V call is TRBV13, the J call TRBJ1-1, with unresolved D. The germline V gene has CDR1 PRHDT and CDR2 FYEKMQ (reference sequence). The CDR3 length is 12 residues. The V and J ends lost 5 bases and 5 bases respectively, with 9 bases between them. This CDR3 is CASSRGRTEAFF. The CDR3 coding sequence is TGTGCCAGCAGCCGAGGGAGGACTGAAGCTTTCTTT.

J is TRBJ1-5 and V is TRBV19, with D perhaps TRBD1 (5 bases). V was shortened by 4 bases and J by 0 bases, with 16 bases between the two germline ends. The germline gives CDR1 LNHDA, CDR2 SQIVND (reference sequence). The CDR3 has 17 amino acids. CDR3 amino acids: CASSNPGLIYSNQPQHF. The DNA of the CDR3 is TGTGCCAGTAGTAATCCGGGACTAATCTATAGCAATCAGCCCCAGCATTTT.

The V call is TRBV5-1, the J call TRBJ2-5; maybe TRBD2 (5 bases). The better agreement between TRBJ2-7 and the DNA end casts doubt on the J call. The germline V gene has CDR1 SGHRS and CDR2 YFSETQ. The CDR3 loop spans 15 amino acids. The CDR3 DNA reads TGCGCCAGCAGCTTACGACGGGAATTCTCCTACGAGCAGTACTTC. It yields the protein CASSLRREFSYEQYF.

As concerns this clone: Because it lacks the conserved phenylalanine or tryptophan at the end, this CDR3 is likely a read error. It is unclear where the CDR3 begins or ends on the DNA, so no DNA is shown, and the CDR3 is as TCRdb lists it. This chain connects TRBV28 to TRBJ2-7; the table calls TRBD1, which could not be checked here. CDR1 is MDHEN, CDR2 SYDVKM, per germline. The CDR3 numbers 14 amino acids, ends counted. This CDR3 is CASSLMQGRGVEYL.

The chain carries TRBV29-1 and TRBJ2-7; 10 bases match TRBD1. Per the germline V gene, CDR1 is SQVTM and CDR2 is ANQGSEA. The CDR3 sequence is 12 residues long. J gave up 5 bases and V 7 bases, and 5 bases lay outside the gene matches. The CDR3 loop reads CSARQGADEQYF. The CDR3 nucleotides are TGCAGCGCCCGACAGGGGGCGGACGAGCAGTACTTC.

This clone was detected once. The V call is TRBV6-5, the J call TRBJ2-5; D is perhaps TRBD1 (6 bases). V lost 6 bases and J 0 bases, leaving 11 bases between the germline ends. CDR1 is MNHEY, CDR2 SVGAGI, per germline. The CDR3 loop spans 14 amino acids. CDR3 amino acids: CASSPRDNQETQYF. The CDR3, as DNA: TGTGCCAGCAGCCCCCGGGACAACCAAGAGACCCAGTACTTC.